This TCR beta chain was identified in a study of cytomegalovirus exposure and HLA in healthy donors. The CDR3 runs 16 residues. V was clipped by 0 bases and J by 3 bases; unmatched bases: 6. Germline assignment: CDR1 MGHRA and CDR2 YSYEKL. The sample holds a few counts of this clone. 13 Jbeta primers and 60 Vbeta primers were used for the PCR. Sequencing was performed with immunoSEQ multiplex PCR; in TCRdb, only in-frame clones are kept and a portion is missing. Of 83,000 or so clones in the sample, about three quarters were seen once. The source is a man in his thirties or forties in good health and CMV-seropositive. The sequencing input was PBMCs. This chain links TRBV4-1 with TRBJ1-1, with 8 nucleotides matching TRBD1. CDR3 loop: CASSQEGTGIDTEAFF. The CDR3 bases are TGCGCCAGCAGCCAAGAGGGGACAGGAATCGACACTGAAGCTTTCTTT.